Listed below are T cell receptor beta chains from one sample, sequenced in a study of cytomegalovirus exposure and HLA in healthy donors. Some clones are missing from TCRdb's copy, which holds only in-frame ones; the method was immunoSEQ multiplex PCR. Here the sample spans fewer than 250,000 clones, 70% to 80% being singletons. The sequenced material came from PBMCs. The source is a woman aged 25 to 39 in good health and CMV-seropositive. CDR3s include the opening cysteine and the closing phenylalanine or tryptophan. The D gene is left open where the match is weak. For some rows the clone size is stated as once, few or many, or as a class when expanded; others skip it.

j_call v_call d_call clone_size cdr3_aa cdr3_nt
TRBJ2-1 TRBV6-1 . . CASSETRGNEQFF TGTGCCAGCAGTGAAACACGGGGGAATGAGCAGTTCTTC
TRBJ2-5 TRBV7-9 . . CASSSTHQETQYF TGTGCCAGCAGCTCTACCCACCAAGAGACCCAGTACTTC
TRBJ1-2 TRBV4-1 . . CASSQGSSGGTGHTF TGCGCCAGCAGCCAAGGGAGTTCGGGGGGTACTGGCCACACCTTC
TRBJ1-5 TRBV10-3 TRBD1 . CAISEIIIIGTGDNQPQHF TGTGCCATCAGTGAGATAATCATAATTGGGACAGGGGACAATCAGCCCCAGCATTTT
TRBJ2-1 TRBV9 . . CASSVAGNSYNEQFF TGTGCCAGCAGCGTAGCGGGGAACTCCTACAATGAGCAGTTCTTC
TRBJ1-2 TRBV7-2 . . CASSFRLTYGYTF TGTGCCAGCAGCTTCCGACTGACCTATGGCTACACCTTC
TRBJ2-2 TRBV30 . . CAWSVRGTGELFF TGTGCCTGGAGTGTACGAGGGACCGGGGAGCTGTTTTTT
TRBJ2-2 TRBV15 TRBD2 . CATRGREYPNTGELFF TGTGCCACCCGAGGGAGGGAGTATCCGAACACCGGGGAGCTGTTTTTT
TRBJ2-7 TRBV11-3 TRBD2 once CASTKIAGVSYEQYF TGTGCCAGCACCAAGATAGCGGGAGTGTCCTACGAGCAGTACTTC
TRBJ1-2 TRBV28 . . CASSSGSYGYTF TGTGCCAGCAGTTCTGGGAGCTATGGCTACACCTTC
TRBJ2-7 TRBV27 TRBD1 . CASSLGTGLFSYEQYF TGTGCCAGCAGTTTAGGGACAGGTCTGTTCTCCTACGAGCAGTACTTC
TRBJ2-5 TRBV7-3 TRBD2 few CASSLSGGALETQYF TGTGCCAGCAGCCTTAGCGGGGGGGCCCTGGAGACCCAGTACTTC
TRBJ2-2 TRBV19 TRBD1 . CASSSSRDRGTGELFF TGTGCCAGTAGTTCAAGCCGGGACAGGGGTACCGGGGAGCTGTTTTTT
TRBJ2-1 TRBV4-3 TRBD2 . CASSQGTSGRVYNEQFF TGCGCCAGCAGCCAAGGGACTAGCGGGAGGGTCTACAATGAGCAGTTCTTC
TRBJ1-4 TRBV7-9 . few CASSLRAAGEKLFF TGTGCCAGCAGCTTAAGAGCGGCGGGTGAAAAACTGTTTTTT
TRBJ2-5 TRBV28 . . CASSLPGSPGQETQYF TGTGCCAGCAGTCTCCCAGGGTCCCCGGGCCAAGAGACCCAGTACTTC
TRBJ1-4 TRBV7-9 TRBD1 once CASSPWTGDEKLFF TGTGCCAGCAGCCCCTGGACAGGCGATGAAAAACTGTTTTTT
TRBJ2-5 TRBV18 . few CASSPTGKETQYF TGTGCCAGCTCACCAACGGGGAAAGAGACCCAGTACTTC
TRBJ2-7 TRBV4-3 TRBD1 . CASSQTTGPRDRANYEQYF TGCGCCAGCAGCCAAACGACCGGACCGCGGGACAGGGCGAACTACGAGCAGTACTTC
TRBJ2-5 TRBV6-1 TRBD1 once CASRVQGIETQYF TGTGCCAGCAGGGTACAGGGGATCGAGACCCAGTACTTC
TRBJ1-4 TRBV18 TRBD1 . CASSPDREDTNEKLFF TGTGCCAGCTCACCAGACAGGGAGGACACTAATGAAAAACTGTTTTTT
TRBJ1-2 TRBV6-1 . few CASSEISWGRGGYTF TGTGCCAGCAGTGAAATAAGTTGGGGTAGGGGAGGCTACACCTTC
TRBJ1-6 TRBV5-6 . once CASSGETGPLHF TGTGCCAGCAGCGGAGAGACAGGACCCCTCCACTTT
TRBJ2-1 TRBV27 . . CASSPTPSGRQFF TGTGCCAGCAGTCCAACCCCCTCTGGGAGGCAGTTCTTC
TRBJ1-2 TRBV11-2 . few CASSLGAFYGYTF TGTGCCAGCAGCTTGGGGGCTTTCTATGGCTACACCTTC
TRBJ2-3 TRBV28 TRBD2 few CASSLIAGGSTDTQYF TGTGCCAGCAGTTTAATAGCGGGGGGGAGCACAGATACGCAGTATTTT
TRBJ2-7 TRBV7-7 . . CASSLGPASSYEQYF TGTGCTAGCAGCTTAGGTCCAGCGAGCTCCTACGAGCAGTACTTC
TRBJ1-5 TRBV28 . . CASRGDRSYSNQPQHF TGTGCCAGCAGGGGCGACAGGAGTTATAGCAACCAGCCCCAGCATTTT
TRBJ1-2 TRBV30 TRBD1 . CAWSTGTERSWHGYTF TGTGCCTGGAGTACCGGGACAGAGCGCAGCTGGCATGGCTACACCTTC